The 21 T cell receptor beta chains reported below all come from one sample, sequenced in a study of T-cell memory formation after mild COVID-19 (dated by TCRdb to the early 2020s). The library came from 5' RACE. The reads were generated on an Illumina NovaSeq 6000. The public reads were reanalyzed by TCRdb: fastp trimming at Q25, MiXCR alignment, in-frame beta chains only. Merged by CDR3 protein, the rows form single entries marked with the most common genes and DNA. The sample table holds under 450,000 distinct CDR3 sequences, of which about 20% were seen once. Clones ranked in the top ten supply approximately 22% of the sample. Sequencing input: PBMCs or a T cell subset sorted from them (not recorded which). Every receptor here comes from a man aged 18 to 29 who had mild COVID-19 (a few samples of this study predate the infection). The sample titles of this study are shuffled in the database, so cell type and time point are left out; the donor was told from shared clones.

There are a few counts of this clonotype. The CDR3 DNA reads TGCGCCAGCAGCCAAGAGATTACAGATACGCAGTATTTT. Translation gives CASSQEITDTQYF. The chain joins TRBV4-1 to TRBJ2-3; no clear D gene. CDR3 size: 13 residues. Germline V gene data show CDR1 as MGHRA and CDR2 as YSYEKL. V was cut by 0 bases and J by 3 bases, with 4 bases left in between.

The CDR3 spells CASSQGDSGGKTQYF. CDR3 DNA sequence: TGCGCCAGCAGCCAAGGCGATAGCGGGGGAAAGACCCAGTACTTC. The V call is TRBV4-3, the J call TRBJ2-5; 9 bases fit TRBD2. Trimming took 1 base from V and 6 from J; bases not matched to a gene: 6. The CDR3 sequence is 15 residues long. Germline-derived CDR1 and CDR2 are LGHNA and YSLEER.

This clonotype was observed a few times. The V gene is TRBV6-2 or TRBV6-3, the J gene TRBJ2-2; D uncertain. The ends were cut back, 2 bases at V and 3 bases at J, with 10 bases in the middle. This CDR3 has 15 residues. Looked up from germline, CDR1 is MNHEY and CDR2 is SVGEGT. This CDR3 reads CASSYGPVYTGELFF. Here the CDR3 DNA reads TGTGCCAGCAGTTACGGGCCAGTATACACCGGGGAGCTGTTTTTT.

The chain combines TRBV28 with TRBJ2-5; 9 bases are a match to TRBD1. The CDR3 extends over 15 amino acids. Germline loops: CDR1 MDHEN, CDR2 SYDVKM. The ends lost 5 bases at V and 6 bases at J; junction bases unmatched: 10. CDR3 loop: CASSPGQGIRKTQYF. The CDR3 coding sequence is TGTGCCAGCAGTCCCGGACAGGGGATAAGGAAGACCCAGTACTTC. Using reference TRBV28 and TRBJ2-5 for the parts outside the CDR3, the full variable domain is DVKVTQSSRYLVKRTGEKVFLECVQDMDHENMFWYRQDPGLGLRLIYFSYDVKMKEKGDIPEGYSVSREKKERFSLILESASTNQTSMYLCASSPGQGIRKTQYFGPGTRLLVL.

The J gene is TRBJ2-5, the V gene TRBV6-2 or TRBV6-3; the match to TRBD1 covers 10 bases. Losses at the gene ends were 9 bases for V and 7 bases for J; bases not matched to a gene: 11. The germline V gene encodes CDR1 MNHEY and CDR2 SVGEGT. CDR3 length equals 14 residues. The CDR3 sequence: CASVPQGQGMTQYF. The CDR3 DNA sequence: TGTGCCAGTGTTCCGCAGGGACAGGGGATGACCCAGTACTTC.

The rearrangement joins TRBV6-2 or TRBV6-3 to TRBJ1-1, with D possibly being TRBD1 (6 bases). The V end was cut by 6 bases, the J end by 0 bases, with 14 bases between. Germline assignment: CDR1 MNHEY and CDR2 SVGEGT. The CDR3 contains 15 residues. Here the CDR3 DNA reads TGTGCCAGCAGAACTTATTACAGGGTGAACACTGAAGCTTTCTTT. Its protein is CASRTYYRVNTEAFF.

In DNA form, the CDR3 reads TGTGCCAGCAGTTCGCCCGGAAGGAGCTCCTACGAGCAGTACGTC. Translating gives CASSSPGRSSYEQYV. This rearrangement joins TRBV28 to TRBJ2-7; D not certain. CDR3 size: 15 residues. Trimming stripped 4 bases from V and 0 bases from J, with 13 bases between. CDR1 and CDR2 (germline): MDHEN, SYDVKM.

The table lists this clonotype with a few counts. The V call is TRBV6-2 or TRBV6-3, the J call TRBJ1-2; D is ambiguous. Germline V gene sequence: CDR1 MNHEY, CDR2 SVGEGT. The CDR3 extends over 13 amino acids. With 0 bases removed from V and 4 bases from J, the gap between germline ends came to 6 bases. The CDR3 reads CASSYSPSYGYTF. In DNA form, the CDR3 reads TGTGCCAGCAGTTACTCACCCAGCTATGGCTACACCTTC.

This clonotype showed up many times. V is TRBV5-1 and J is TRBJ2-2, with D uncertain. This CDR3 is built from 13 residues. In germline, CDR1 is SGHRS, CDR2 YFSETQ. Trimming stripped 0 bases from V and 4 bases from J, with 4 bases between. The CDR3 coding sequence is TGCGCCAGCAGCTTGGAGCGCACCGGGGAGCTGTTTTTT. As protein: CASSLERTGELFF. Full variable domain (outside the CDR3, taken from reference TRBV5-1 and TRBJ2-2): KAGVTQTPRYLIKTRGQQVTLSCSPISGHRSVSWYQQTPGQGLQFLFEYFSETQRNKGNFPGRFSGRQFSNSRSEMNVSTLELGDSALYLCASSLERTGELFFGEGSRLTVL.

The rearrangement uses TRBV5-1 and TRBJ1-1, with D perhaps TRBD1 (5 bases). V lost 4 bases and J lost 4, with 11 bases in between. CDR1 and CDR2 from the germline V gene are SGHRS and YFSETQ. The CDR3 covers 13 residues. This chain's CDR3 is CASSTLGGTEAFF. The DNA of the CDR3 is TGCGCCAGCAGCACCCTCGGGGGCACTGAAGCTTTCTTT.

V is TRBV29-1 and J is TRBJ2-3; D is unclear. The V gene lost 0 bases and the J gene lost 6 bases, with 10 bases spanning the gap. Looked up from germline, CDR1 is SQVTM and CDR2 is ANQGSEA. The CDR3 extends over 13 amino acids. CDR3 nucleotides: TGCAGCGTTGAAGATCTTGGCGGCGATACGCAGTATTTT. It translates to CSVEDLGGDTQYF.

This chain connects TRBV7-6 to TRBJ2-1; the match to TRBD2 covers 14 bases. V lost 4 bases and J lost 5; bases outside the gene matches: 4. The V gene's germline CDR1 is SGHVS and CDR2 FNYEAQ. The CDR3 totals 16 residues. The CDR3 here is CASSSRLAGGNNEQFF. The CDR3 DNA reads as TGTGCCAGCAGCTCCCGACTAGCGGGGGGGAACAATGAGCAGTTCTTC.

The chain couples TRBV20-1 to TRBJ1-5; the D gene is possibly TRBD1 (6 bases). This CDR3 comprises 14 residues. Trimming removed 1 base at V and 7 bases at J, with 14 bases between. The germline V gene has CDR1 DFQATT and CDR2 SNEGSKA (reference sequence). CDR3 region: CSARAGVPGQPQHF. Here the CDR3 DNA reads TGCAGTGCTAGAGCAGGGGTGCCCGGGCAGCCCCAGCATTTT.

The chain combines TRBV2 with TRBJ2-3; no firm D call. Trimming stripped 9 bases from V and 0 bases from J, with 16 bases between. CDR3 length equals 15 residues. The germline V gene encodes CDR1 SNHLY and CDR2 FYNNEI. The DNA for the CDR3 is TGTGCCAGGTCAAGAAGGCCGCCGAGCACAGATACGCAGTATTTT. Translated: CARSRRPPSTDTQYF.

The V and J genes are TRBV6-5 and TRBJ2-5; 7 bases align to TRBD1. V trimming: 2 bases; J trimming: 5 bases; junction bases outside the gene matches: 8. From germline, CDR1 is MNHEY and CDR2 SVGAGI. The CDR3 has 15 amino acids. CDR3 residues: CASSYRGRLSETQYF. CDR3 DNA sequence: TGTGCCAGCAGTTACAGGGGGCGGCTCTCGGAGACCCAGTACTTC.

This chain joins TRBV2 and TRBJ2-1; 12 nucleotides line up with TRBD2. V dropped 9 bases and J dropped 1; count of bases not matched to a gene: 16. From germline, CDR1 is SNHLY and CDR2 FYNNEI. The CDR3 runs 19 residues. CDR3 sequence: CASCPPTTSGGPSYNEQFF. The CDR3 DNA reads as TGTGCCAGTTGCCCCCCAACGACTAGCGGGGGCCCTTCCTACAATGAGCAGTTCTTC.

The chain recombines TRBV29-1 with TRBJ2-1, with 7 nucleotides matching TRBD1. This CDR3 has 13 residues. V shed 7 bases and J 3 bases; nucleotides not matched to a gene: 6. From germline, CDR1 is SQVTM and CDR2 ANQGSEA. As DNA, the CDR3 is TGCAGCGCCTACAGGGGCGTCTACAATGAGCAGTTCTTC. Its protein is CSAYRGVYNEQFF.

There are a few counts of this clonotype. This rearrangement joins TRBV7-8 to TRBJ2-3, with 13 bases that match TRBD2. V was clipped by 2 bases and J by 3 bases; unmatched bases: 2. Germline V gene data show CDR1 as SGHVS and CDR2 as FQNEAQ. The CDR3 is made up of 16 amino acids. CDR3 loop: CASSLPGLAGTDTQYF. The CDR3 region has the DNA TGTGCCAGCAGCTTACCGGGACTAGCGGGAACAGATACGCAGTATTTT.

This clonotype was seen more than once but under ten times. The V gene is TRBV12-3 or TRBV12-4, the J gene TRBJ2-4; possibly TRBD1 for D (7 bases). V was clipped by 7 bases and J by 7 bases, with 20 bases between them. The CDR3 runs to 15 residues. The CDR3 region has the DNA TGTGCCAGCACCACCTACGAGACAGGGAGGAACATTCAGTACTTC. This sequence encodes CASTTYETGRNIQYF.

In this sample, this clonotype turned up a few times. The V and J genes are TRBV11-2 and TRBJ1-5, with D perhaps matching TRBD1 (5 bases). The V gene's germline CDR1 is SGHAT and CDR2 FQNNGV. This CDR3 region has 15 residues. V lost 5 bases and J 1 base, leaving 12 bases between the germline ends. The CDR3: CASSRTLESNQPQHF. The CDR3 DNA reads as TGTGCCAGCAGCCGGACATTGGAAAGCAATCAGCCCCAGCATTTT.

As concerns this clonotype: A much larger clone differs from this one at a single base, so this may be a read error. The chain employs TRBV25-1 and TRBJ1-2; 7 bases align to TRBD1. Germline V lookup: CDR1 MGHDK, CDR2 SYGVNS. Trimming at V came to 6 bases and at J to 6 bases, leaving 7 bases not matched to a gene. The CDR3 extends over 13 amino acids. The CDR3 loop reads CASSMTGSDGYTF. The DNA for the CDR3 is TGTGCCAGCAGCATGACAGGGTCCGATGGCTACACCTTC.